The 15 T cell receptor beta chains presented below share a single source sample, sequenced in a study of shared clonotypes between healthy human individuals. Produced via immunoSEQ multiplex PCR; TCRdb's table is partial and in-frame only. The sample shows around 350,000 clones, more than 60% of them seen only once. Sequenced: memory CD4+ T cells sorted from blood. Subset given: CD45RA-negative fraction. These TCRs come from a man aged 25-45 years in good health.

The chain recombines TRBV6-4 with TRBJ2-7; D is perhaps TRBD1 (5 bases). This CDR3 has 14 residues. The V gene's germline CDR1 is MRHNA and CDR2 SNTAGT. Deletions cut 4 bases from V and 4 bases from J, with 14 bases between. This CDR3 is CASSAGWVIYEQYF. CDR3 DNA sequence: TGTGCCAGCAGTGCAGGGTGGGTAATTTACGAGCAGTACTTC.

The chain carries TRBV11-1 and TRBJ2-1; D is undetermined. CDR1 and CDR2 from the germline V gene are SGHAT and FQDESV (reference sequence). V lost 1 base and J lost 6, with 16 bases in between. The CDR3 extends over 16 amino acids. CDR3 nucleotide sequence: TGTGCCAGCAGCTTAGATAGGTCATTGGGTGGCAATGAGCAGTTCTTC. Its protein is CASSLDRSLGGNEQFF.

This chain joins TRBV27 and TRBJ2-7, with D tentatively TRBD1 or TRBD2 (6 bases each). V gave up 6 bases and J gave up 4 bases, with 22 bases separating them. Germline V gives CDR1 MNHEY, CDR2 SMNVEV (reference sequence). The CDR3 loop spans 16 amino acids. The CDR3 DNA is TGTGCCAGCAGCCCATTAGGGGGACTCCCAAAGTACGAGCAGTACTTC. Protein sequence: CASSPLGGLPKYEQYF.

The genes are TRBV28 and TRBJ1-4; D perhaps matches TRBD1 (5 bases). The V gene lost 0 bases and the J gene lost 4 bases, with 15 bases spanning the gap. CDR1 is MDHEN, CDR2 SYDVKM, per germline. This CDR3 is 17 amino acids long. This chain's CDR3 is CASSLWGLGAGNEKLFF. Written as DNA, the CDR3 is TGTGCCAGCAGTTTATGGGGATTAGGGGCCGGTAATGAAAAACTGTTTTTT.

This clone occurred a few times. The chain uses TRBV7-9 and TRBJ2-3; no firm D call. V was shortened by 7 bases and J by 4 bases, with 12 bases between the two germline ends. CDR3 length: 13 residues. The germline gives CDR1 SEHNR, CDR2 FQNEAQ (reference sequence). The CDR3 spells CASTRGAADTQYF. For the CDR3, the DNA is TGTGCCAGCACCCGCGGCGCGGCAGATACGCAGTATTTT. Combining the CDR3 with reference TRBV7-9 and TRBJ2-3 gives the whole variable domain DTGVSQNPRHKITKRGQNVTFRCDPISEHNRLYWYRQTLGQGPEFLTYFQNEAQLEKSRLLSDRFSAERPKGSFSTLEIQRTEQGDSAMYLCASTRGAADTQYFGPGTRLTVL.

The chain uses TRBV27 and TRBJ2-1; 8 nucleotides align to TRBD2. Trimming at V came to 2 bases and at J to 7 bases, leaving 7 bases not matched to a gene. Germline V gives CDR1 MNHEY, CDR2 SMNVEV (reference sequence). CDR3 length: 15 residues. The CDR3 protein is CASSLAGLASNEQFF. The DNA for the CDR3 is TGTGCCAGCAGTTTAGCCGGACTAGCTAGTAATGAGCAGTTCTTC.

The chain recombines TRBV5-6 with TRBJ1-3; 7 bases line up with TRBD1. Per germline, CDR1 SGHDT and CDR2 YYEEEE. The length of the CDR3 is 14 residues. Trimming at V came to 2 bases and at J to 4 bases, leaving 3 bases not matched to a gene. CDR3 DNA: TGTGCCAGCAGCTTTCCAGGGGGAGGAAACACCATATATTTT. This encodes CASSFPGGGNTIYF.

This chain uses TRBV7-9 with TRBJ2-7; 10 bases fit TRBD2. The CDR3 has 14 amino acids. Germline V gene data show CDR1 as SEHNR and CDR2 as FQNEAQ (reference sequence). With V trimmed by 5 bases and J by 3 bases, 4 bases remained unmatched. As DNA, the CDR3 is TGTGCCAGCAGCGAGCGGGAGGGCCTCTACGAGCAGTACTTC. Protein product: CASSEREGLYEQYF.

The rearrangement links TRBV7-2 to TRBJ2-3; the match to TRBD2 covers 10 bases. Germline V lookup: CDR1 SGHTA, CDR2 FQGNSA. The CDR3 sequence is 17 residues long. V trimming: 2 bases; J trimming: 3 bases; junction bases outside the gene matches: 8. The CDR3 bases are TGTGCCAGCAGCTTACTAGCGGGAGTGGAGGGGACAGATACGCAGTATTTT. This sequence encodes CASSLLAGVEGTDTQYF.

The CDR3 loop reads CASSESGGSKNIQYF. In DNA form, the CDR3 reads TGCGCCAGCAGTGAGTCCGGGGGGTCCAAAAACATTCAGTACTTC. V and J are TRBV10-1 and TRBJ2-4; 7 nucleotides line up with TRBD2. The J segment lost 2 bases and the V segment lost 0 bases, leaving 1 base of the junction unmatched. CDR1 and CDR2 from the germline V gene are WNHNN and SYGVQD (reference sequence). The CDR3 is 15 amino acids.

The V gene is TRBV6-5, the J gene TRBJ1-5, with 9 bases lining up with TRBD1. V was clipped by 4 bases and J by 5 bases; unmatched bases: 3. The germline V gene encodes CDR1 MNHEY and CDR2 SVGAGI. The CDR3 covers 14 residues. DNA of the CDR3: TGTGCCAGCAGTTCCGGACAGGGGTATCAGCCCCAGCATTTT. Amino acid sequence: CASSSGQGYQPQHF.

The rearrangement joins TRBV6-1 to TRBJ2-1, with D possibly matching TRBD2 (6 bases). The V end was cut by 0 bases, the J end by 4 bases, with 10 bases between. Germline assignment: CDR1 MNHNS and CDR2 SASEGT. This CDR3 is built from 15 residues. The CDR3 spells CASSEAASVYNEQFF. The CDR3 nucleotides read TGTGCCAGCAGTGAAGCGGCTAGCGTTTACAATGAGCAGTTCTTC.

This chain joins TRBV11-2 and TRBJ1-1; D is uncertain. This CDR3 region has 14 residues. Looked up from germline, CDR1 is SGHAT and CDR2 is FQNNGV. V shed 1 base and J shed 2 bases, with 8 bases lying between them. CDR3 coding DNA: TGTGCCAGCAGCTTAGTCAGCTACAACACTGAAGCTTTCTTT. Translating it yields CASSLVSYNTEAFF.

The chain is built from TRBV15 and TRBJ2-5, with D uncertain. Trimming left V 0 bases short and J 3 bases short, with 8 bases between. The CDR3 runs to 14 residues. CDR1 and CDR2 (germline): LNHNV, YYDKDF (reference sequence). The CDR3 coding sequence is TGTGCCACCAGCAGAGATCTGGCGGAAGAGACCCAGTACTTC. Encoded protein: CATSRDLAEETQYF. Using reference TRBV15 and TRBJ2-5 for the parts outside the CDR3, the full variable domain is DAMVIQNPRYQVTQFGKPVTLSCSQTLNHNVMYWYQQKSSQAPKLLFHYYDKDFNNEADTPDNFQSRRPNTSFCFLDIRSPGLGDTAMYLCATSRDLAEETQYFGPGTRLLVL.

The chain combines TRBV7-9 with TRBJ1-1; the match to TRBD1 covers 10 bases. With 5 bases clipped from V and 6 bases from J, the junction kept 6 bases outside the gene matches. There are 14 residues in the CDR3. Germline assignment: CDR1 SEHNR and CDR2 FQNEAQ (reference sequence). CDR3 DNA: TGTGCCAGCAGCCTCCGGGACAGGGGACCTGAAGCTTTCTTT. Translating gives CASSLRDRGPEAFF.